The 24 T cell receptor beta chains presented below share a single source sample, sequenced in a study of blood T cell repertoires in COVID-19. Clones were sequenced by immunoSEQ multiplex PCR, and TCRdb holds only the in-frame ones, with some missing. The table has 95,000 to 120,000 clones, roughly 80% seen once. The source material was peripheral blood. Source of these receptors: a man in his fifties or sixties with acute or convalescent COVID-19.

This sequence joins TRBV6-5 and TRBJ2-3, with D possibly matching TRBD2 (7 bases). The length of the CDR3 is 15 residues. Germline loops: CDR1 MNHEY, CDR2 SVGAGI. The ends were cut back, 11 bases at V and 0 bases at J, with 18 bases in the middle. CDR3 loop: CAAKGGRGSTDTQYF. In DNA form, the CDR3 reads TGTGCCGCCAAGGGGGGGCGGGGTAGCACAGATACGCAGTATTTT.

The CDR3 here is CASSSRPRQSDTQYF. The CDR3 DNA sequence: TGTGCCAGCAGTTCACGACCCCGACAGTCAGATACGCAGTATTTT. This chain connects TRBV28 to TRBJ2-3; tentatively, D is TRBD1 (5 bases). Per germline, CDR1 MDHEN and CDR2 SYDVKM. There are 15 residues in the CDR3. Trimming took off 4 bases at V and 4 bases at J, with 15 bases between the two ends. Combining the CDR3 with reference TRBV28 and TRBJ2-3 gives the whole variable domain DVKVTQSSRYLVKRTGEKVFLECVQDMDHENMFWYRQDPGLGLRLIYFSYDVKMKEKGDIPEGYSVSREKKERFSLILESASTNQTSMYLCASSSRPRQSDTQYFGPGTRLTVL.

The chain recombines TRBV19 with TRBJ2-2; D gene unclear. The ends were cut back, 5 bases at V and 4 bases at J, with 17 bases in the middle. This CDR3 spans 16 amino acids. The germline CDR1 and CDR2 sequences are LNHDA and SQIVND (reference sequence). For the CDR3, the DNA is TGTGCCAGTAGTGTCGGAGCGACCCTCGTCACCGGGGAGCTGTTTTTT. The encoded protein is CASSVGATLVTGELFF.

This clone has only one observation. This chain connects TRBV27 to TRBJ1-1; no definite D call. The germline CDR1 and CDR2 sequences are MNHEY and SMNVEV (reference sequence). V dropped 3 bases and J dropped 0 bases, with 14 bases sitting between them. This CDR3 contains 16 residues. The CDR3 coding sequence is TGTGCCAGCAGTTTTCGGTCACCCGACATGAACACTGAAGCTTTCTTT. Translating gives CASSFRSPDMNTEAFF.

V is TRBV5-1 and J is TRBJ1-1, with 7 bases matching TRBD1. J gave up 5 bases and V 4 bases, and 8 bases lay outside the gene matches. Germline lookup yields CDR1 SGHRS and CDR2 YFSETQ. The CDR3 length is 14 residues. CDR3 amino acids: CASSVQGRGTEAFF. DNA for the CDR3: TGCGCCAGCAGCGTACAGGGGAGAGGGACTGAAGCTTTCTTT. The variable domain in full, completed from reference TRBV5-1 and TRBJ1-1, reads KAGVTQTPRYLIKTRGQQVTLSCSPISGHRSVSWYQQTPGQGLQFLFEYFSETQRNKGNFPGRFSGRQFSNSRSEMNVSTLELGDSALYLCASSVQGRGTEAFFGQGTRLTVV.

The chain combines TRBV6-6 with TRBJ1-1, with D unclear. The CDR3 extends over 13 amino acids. V was shortened by 6 bases and J by 3 bases, with 11 bases between the two germline ends. Germline V gene sequence: CDR1 MNHNY, CDR2 SVGAGI (reference sequence). Written as DNA, the CDR3 is TGTGCCAGCAGCCCTAGATTTGACACTGAAGCTTTCTTT. It is translated as CASSPRFDTEAFF.

The CDR3 sequence is CASSLNPNLNTEAFF. CDR3 DNA sequence: TGTGCCAGCAGCTTAAACCCCAACTTGAACACTGAAGCTTTCTTT. The rearrangement uses TRBV7-9 and TRBJ1-1, with D hard to call. The V gene lost 2 bases and the J gene lost 0 bases, with 10 bases spanning the gap. CDR1 is SEHNR, CDR2 FQNEAQ, per germline (reference sequence). This CDR3 has 15 amino acids.

The table lists this clone with a count of one. V gene TRBV10-1 combines with J gene TRBJ1-6, with 9 nucleotides matching TRBD1. Germline V gives CDR1 WNHNN, CDR2 SYGVQD (reference sequence). This CDR3 has 15 residues. V was pared by 6 bases and J by 7 bases, with 7 bases of the junction left unmatched. CDR3 DNA sequence: TGCGCCAGCAGGAGCACGGGACAGGGAAATTCACCCCTCCACTTT. It yields the protein CASRSTGQGNSPLHF.

The chain joins TRBV7-2 to TRBJ2-3, with a weak D call TRBD1 (6 bases). This CDR3 is 14 amino acids long. V shed 5 bases and J shed 7 bases, with 16 bases lying between them. The germline V gene has CDR1 SGHTA and CDR2 FQGNSA. CDR3 DNA: TGTGCCAGCAGCCCTCGCCCGGACAGCCATACGCAGTATTTT. This codes for CASSPRPDSHTQYF.

This clone was counted a few times. The V and J genes are TRBV5-6 and TRBJ1-2, with D possibly TRBD1 on 5 matching bases. Deletions cut 0 bases from V and 4 bases from J, with 16 bases between. Per germline, CDR1 SGHDT and CDR2 YYEEEE. The CDR3 sequence is 16 residues long. Here the CDR3 reads CASSLGGSGGGYGYTF. The CDR3 bases are TGTGCCAGCAGCTTGGGCGGTAGTGGGGGAGGCTATGGCTACACCTTC.

V gene TRBV5-1 combines with J gene TRBJ2-5, with a tentative D call TRBD1 (5 bases). From germline, CDR1 is SGHRS and CDR2 YFSETQ. This CDR3 is built from 14 residues. V was pared by 1 base and J by 4 bases, with 11 bases between. CDR3 amino acids: CASSLLGVLETQYF. The CDR3 DNA follows: TGCGCCAGCAGCTTGTTAGGGGTGTTAGAGACCCAGTACTTC. The full variable domain, completed using reference TRBV5-1 and TRBJ2-5, is KAGVTQTPRYLIKTRGQQVTLSCSPISGHRSVSWYQQTPGQGLQFLFEYFSETQRNKGNFPGRFSGRQFSNSRSEMNVSTLELGDSALYLCASSLLGVLETQYFGPGTRLLVL.

The rearrangement links TRBV5-1 to TRBJ2-1; no clear D. The germline V and J ends were trimmed by 4 bases and 3 bases, with 8 bases remaining between them. The CDR3 totals 13 residues. Germline V gene lookup returns CDR1 SGHRS and CDR2 YFSETQ. The CDR3 loop reads CASSLTGYNEQFF. For the CDR3, the DNA is TGCGCCAGCAGCCTTACTGGCTACAATGAGCAGTTCTTC.

This sequence joins TRBV7-2 and TRBJ1-1; a possible D gene is TRBD1 (6 bases). Germline V CDR1 and CDR2: SGHTA, FQGNSA. V shed 4 bases and J shed 6 bases, with 12 bases lying between them. The CDR3 is 13 residues long. CDR3: CASSSGVGAEAFF. As DNA, the CDR3 is TGTGCCAGCAGCTCAGGGGTGGGGGCTGAAGCTTTCTTT.

The J gene is TRBJ2-3, the V gene TRBV7-9, with D tentatively TRBD1 (7 bases). The CDR3 has 16 amino acids. The V end was cut by 5 bases, the J end by 3 bases, with 18 bases between. The V gene's germline CDR1 is SEHNR and CDR2 FQNEAQ (reference sequence). The CDR3 protein is CASSRVAGQPTDTQYF. CDR3 nucleotides: TGTGCCAGCAGCCGCGTCGCGGGACAGCCAACAGATACGCAGTATTTT.

This chain connects TRBV20-1 to TRBJ1-1, with D uncertain. Trimming took 7 bases from V and 7 from J, leaving 10 bases between them. This CDR3 is built from 10 residues. Per the germline V gene, CDR1 is DFQATT and CDR2 is SNEGSKA (reference sequence). This CDR3 is CSVAFGEAFF. The DNA for the CDR3 is TGCAGTGTTGCGTTTGGTGAAGCTTTCTTT.

This chain links TRBV5-8 with TRBJ1-6; 11 nucleotides agree with TRBD1. The CDR3 loop spans 16 amino acids. Looked up from germline, CDR1 is SGHTS and CDR2 is YDEGEE. The J segment lost 10 bases and the V segment lost 4 bases, leaving 10 bases of the junction unmatched. The CDR3 nucleotides read TGTGCCAGCAGCCTAAGAGGGACAGGGGGTCTGTCACCCCTCCACTTT. Its translation: CASSLRGTGGLSPLHF.

The chain carries TRBV4-1 and TRBJ2-5; D remains ambiguous. The CDR3 consists of 13 residues. V dropped 3 bases and J dropped 5 bases, with 10 bases sitting between them. In germline, CDR1 is MGHRA, CDR2 YSYEKL. CDR3 bases: TGCGCCAGCAGCCAGGGCTTGCTGGAGACCCAGTACTTC. Translated, it gives CASSQGLLETQYF.

The J gene is TRBJ1-1, the V gene TRBV15, with TRBD1 matching over 11 bases. This CDR3 is built from 13 residues. The germline gives CDR1 LNHNV, CDR2 YYDKDF (reference sequence). J gave up 3 bases and V 7 bases, and 1 base lay outside the gene matches. The DNA for the CDR3 is TGTGCCACCATGGGACAGGGGGACACTGAAGCTTTCTTT. It is translated as CATMGQGDTEAFF.

This clone appeared a few times. DNA for the CDR3: TGCGCCAGCAGCTTGTTTTGGGGGGTAGACGGGGACGCTGAAGCTTTCTTT. It encodes CASSLFWGVDGDAEAFF. This rearrangement joins TRBV5-1 to TRBJ1-1; maybe TRBD1 (5 bases). Germline-derived CDR1 and CDR2 are SGHRS and YFSETQ. CDR3 length equals 17 residues. V lost 1 base to trimming and J lost 6 bases, with 22 bases between them.

V usage is TRBV6-5 and J usage is TRBJ1-1; 7 positions agree with TRBD1. Germline values: CDR1 MNHEY, CDR2 SVGAGI. V dropped 2 bases and J dropped 6; count of bases not matched to a gene: 9. The CDR3 sequence is 15 residues long. CDR3 amino acids: CASSYLSTGRAEAFF. The CDR3 DNA sequence: TGTGCCAGCAGTTACCTCTCGACAGGGCGGGCTGAAGCTTTCTTT.

V is TRBV7-8 and J is TRBJ1-2, with D possibly matching TRBD1 (5 bases). The V end lost 2 bases, the J end lost 6 bases, and 19 bases lay between the germline ends. The CDR3 totals 16 residues. Looked up from germline, CDR1 is SGHVS and CDR2 is FQNEAQ. CDR3 DNA: TGTGCCAGCAGCTTATACGACAAGGCGGGGGTGGATGGCTACACCTTC. It codes for CASSLYDKAGVDGYTF.

V usage is TRBV11-2 and J usage is TRBJ2-3; tentatively, D is TRBD2 (6 bases). Trimming took 1 base from V and 0 from J, leaving 8 bases between them. The V gene's germline CDR1 is SGHAT and CDR2 FQNNGV. The CDR3 covers 15 residues. DNA of the CDR3: TGTGCCAGCAGCTTAGTAGCGGTTAGCACAGATACGCAGTATTTT. The encoded protein is CASSLVAVSTDTQYF.

V and J are TRBV2 and TRBJ1-4; 8 nucleotides match TRBD1. This CDR3 has 13 amino acids. Germline CDR1 SNHLY, CDR2 FYNNEI. The V and J ends lost 5 bases and 8 bases, in that order; junction bases with no gene match: 4. The CDR3 bases are TGTGCCAGCAGTTGGACAGGGAGGGAAAAACTGTTTTTT. Translation gives CASSWTGREKLFF.

The rearrangement uses TRBV18 and TRBJ2-3, with 12 bases fitting TRBD2. Trimming took 5 bases from V and 7 from J; bases not matched to a gene: 16. Per germline, CDR1 KGHSH and CDR2 LQKENI. This CDR3 is 18 amino acids long. The DNA of the CDR3 is TGTGCCAGCTCATCCGGACTAGCGGGGCCCGGCCGGTCGAATACGCAGTATTTT. It yields the protein CASSSGLAGPGRSNTQYF.